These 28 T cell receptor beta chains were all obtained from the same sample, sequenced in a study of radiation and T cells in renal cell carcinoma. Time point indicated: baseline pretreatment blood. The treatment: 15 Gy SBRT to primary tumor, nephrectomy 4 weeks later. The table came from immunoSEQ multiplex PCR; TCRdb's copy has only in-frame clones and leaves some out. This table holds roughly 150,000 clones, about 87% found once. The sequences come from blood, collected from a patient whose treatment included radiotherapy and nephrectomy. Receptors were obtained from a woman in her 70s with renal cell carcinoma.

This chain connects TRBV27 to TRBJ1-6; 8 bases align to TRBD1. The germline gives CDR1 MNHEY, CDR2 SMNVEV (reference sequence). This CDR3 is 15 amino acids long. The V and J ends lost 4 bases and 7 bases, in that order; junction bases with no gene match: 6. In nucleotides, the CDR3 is TGTGCCAGCAGTTGGGACAGGCGTATCAATTCACCCCTCCACTTT. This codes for CASSWDRRINSPLHF.

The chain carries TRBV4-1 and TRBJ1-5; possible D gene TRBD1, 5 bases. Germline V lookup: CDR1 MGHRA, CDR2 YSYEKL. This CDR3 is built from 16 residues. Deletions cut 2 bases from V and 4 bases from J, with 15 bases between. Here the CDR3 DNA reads TGCGCCAGCAGCCAATTTCGAGGGGCGGGAAATCAGCCCCAGCATTTT. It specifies CASSQFRGAGNQPQHF.

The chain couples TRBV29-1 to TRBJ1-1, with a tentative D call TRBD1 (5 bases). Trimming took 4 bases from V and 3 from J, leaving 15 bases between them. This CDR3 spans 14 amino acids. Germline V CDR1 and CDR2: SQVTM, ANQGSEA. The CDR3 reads CSVGGGRVDTEAFF. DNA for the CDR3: TGCAGCGTTGGGGGAGGCAGGGTGGACACTGAAGCTTTCTTT.

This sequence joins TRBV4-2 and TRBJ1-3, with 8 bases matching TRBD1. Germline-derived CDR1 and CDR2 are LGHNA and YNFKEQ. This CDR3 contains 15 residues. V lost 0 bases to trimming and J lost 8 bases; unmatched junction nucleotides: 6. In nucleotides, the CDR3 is TGTGCCAGCAGCCAAGATGGAGACAGGGGCTACACCATATATTTT. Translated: CASSQDGDRGYTIYF.

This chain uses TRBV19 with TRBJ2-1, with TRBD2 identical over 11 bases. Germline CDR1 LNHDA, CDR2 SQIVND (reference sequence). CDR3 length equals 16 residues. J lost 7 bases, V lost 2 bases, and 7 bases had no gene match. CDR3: CASSILRLAGTNEQFF. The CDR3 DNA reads TGTGCCAGTAGTATATTGAGACTAGCGGGGACGAATGAGCAGTTCTTC.

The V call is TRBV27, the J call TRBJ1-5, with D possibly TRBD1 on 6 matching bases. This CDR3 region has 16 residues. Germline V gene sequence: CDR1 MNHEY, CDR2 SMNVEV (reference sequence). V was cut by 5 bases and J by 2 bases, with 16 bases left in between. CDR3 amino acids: CASSRLGASGNQPQHF. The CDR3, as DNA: TGTGCCAGCAGTCGGTTGGGGGCTTCGGGCAATCAGCCCCAGCATTTT.

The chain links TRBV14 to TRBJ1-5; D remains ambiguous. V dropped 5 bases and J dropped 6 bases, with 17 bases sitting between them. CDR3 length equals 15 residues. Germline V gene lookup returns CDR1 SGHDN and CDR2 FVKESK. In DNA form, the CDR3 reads TGTGCCAGCAGCTCCCGTGGGCTGCGTGGTCAGCCCCAGCATTTT. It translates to CASSSRGLRGQPQHF.

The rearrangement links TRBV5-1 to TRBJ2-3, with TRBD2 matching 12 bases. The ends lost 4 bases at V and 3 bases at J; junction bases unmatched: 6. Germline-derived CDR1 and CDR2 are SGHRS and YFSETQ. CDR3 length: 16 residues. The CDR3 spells CASSGTSGGRTDTQYF. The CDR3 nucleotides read TGCGCCAGCAGCGGAACTAGCGGGGGGAGAACAGATACGCAGTATTTT. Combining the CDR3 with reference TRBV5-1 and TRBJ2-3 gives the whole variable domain KAGVTQTPRYLIKTRGQQVTLSCSPISGHRSVSWYQQTPGQGLQFLFEYFSETQRNKGNFPGRFSGRQFSNSRSEMNVSTLELGDSALYLCASSGTSGGRTDTQYFGPGTRLTVL.

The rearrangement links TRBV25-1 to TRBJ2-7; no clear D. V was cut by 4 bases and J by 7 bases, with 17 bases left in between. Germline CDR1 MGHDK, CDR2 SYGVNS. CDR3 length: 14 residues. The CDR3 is CASSVRMGGWEQYF. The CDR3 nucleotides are TGTGCCAGCAGTGTACGCATGGGTGGGTGGGAGCAGTACTTC.

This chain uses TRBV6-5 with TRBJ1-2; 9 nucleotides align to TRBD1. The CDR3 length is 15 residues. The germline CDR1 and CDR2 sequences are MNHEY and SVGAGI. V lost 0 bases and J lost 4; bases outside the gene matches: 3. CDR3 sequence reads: CASSYSMTGGYGYTF. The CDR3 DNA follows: TGTGCCAGCAGTTACTCAATGACAGGGGGCTATGGCTACACCTTC.

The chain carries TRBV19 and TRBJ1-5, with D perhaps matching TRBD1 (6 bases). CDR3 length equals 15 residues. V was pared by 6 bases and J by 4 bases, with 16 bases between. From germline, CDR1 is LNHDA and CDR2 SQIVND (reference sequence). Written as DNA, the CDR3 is TGTGCCAGTAGCTACATCGGACAGTCAAATCAGCCCCAGCATTTT. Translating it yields CASSYIGQSNQPQHF.

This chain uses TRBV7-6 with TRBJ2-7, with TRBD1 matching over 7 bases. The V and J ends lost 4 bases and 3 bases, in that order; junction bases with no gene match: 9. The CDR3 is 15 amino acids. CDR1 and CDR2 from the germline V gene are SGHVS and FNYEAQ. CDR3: CASSSTPGQVYEQYF. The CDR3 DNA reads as TGTGCCAGCAGCTCCACCCCCGGACAGGTCTACGAGCAGTACTTC.

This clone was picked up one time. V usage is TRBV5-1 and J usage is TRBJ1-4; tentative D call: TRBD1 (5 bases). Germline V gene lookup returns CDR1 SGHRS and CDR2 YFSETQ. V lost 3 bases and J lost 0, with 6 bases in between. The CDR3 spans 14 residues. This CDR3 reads CASSSTATNEKLFF. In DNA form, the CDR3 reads TGCGCCAGCAGCTCGACAGCAACTAATGAAAAACTGTTTTTT.

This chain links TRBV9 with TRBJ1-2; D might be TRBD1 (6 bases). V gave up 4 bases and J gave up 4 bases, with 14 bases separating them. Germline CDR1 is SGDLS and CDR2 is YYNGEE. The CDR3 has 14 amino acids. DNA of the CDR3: TGTGCCAGCAGCCCCCATCGGGACACCTATGGCTACACCTTC. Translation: CASSPHRDTYGYTF.

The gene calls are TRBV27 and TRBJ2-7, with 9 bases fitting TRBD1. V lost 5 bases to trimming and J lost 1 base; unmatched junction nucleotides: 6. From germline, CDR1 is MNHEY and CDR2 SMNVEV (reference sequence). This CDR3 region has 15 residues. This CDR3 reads CASSPWDRASYEQYF. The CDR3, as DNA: TGTGCCAGCAGTCCGTGGGACAGGGCATCCTACGAGCAGTACTTC.

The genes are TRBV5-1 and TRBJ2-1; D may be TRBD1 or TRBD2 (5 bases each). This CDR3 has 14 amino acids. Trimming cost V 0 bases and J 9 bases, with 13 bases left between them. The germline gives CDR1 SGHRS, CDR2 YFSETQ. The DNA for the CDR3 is TGCGCCAGCAGCTTGGAGGGCAGGGACGGTGAGCAGTTCTTC. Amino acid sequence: CASSLEGRDGEQFF.

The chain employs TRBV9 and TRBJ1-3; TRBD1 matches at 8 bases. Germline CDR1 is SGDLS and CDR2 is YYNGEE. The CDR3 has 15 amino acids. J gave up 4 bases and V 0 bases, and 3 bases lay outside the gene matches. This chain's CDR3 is CASSVGTGWGNTIYF. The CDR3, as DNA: TGTGCCAGCAGCGTAGGGACAGGGTGGGGAAACACCATATATTTT.

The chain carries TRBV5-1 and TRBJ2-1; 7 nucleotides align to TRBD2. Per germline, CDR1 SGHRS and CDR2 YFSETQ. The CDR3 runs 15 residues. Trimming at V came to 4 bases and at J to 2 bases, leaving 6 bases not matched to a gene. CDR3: CASSPRDYAYNEQFF. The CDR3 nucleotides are TGCGCCAGCAGCCCCCGGGACTACGCCTACAATGAGCAGTTCTTC.

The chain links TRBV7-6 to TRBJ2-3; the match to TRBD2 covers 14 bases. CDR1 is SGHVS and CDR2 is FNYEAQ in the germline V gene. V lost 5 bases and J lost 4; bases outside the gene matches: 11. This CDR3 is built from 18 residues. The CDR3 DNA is TGTGCCAGCAGCCCCACGACTAGCGGGGGGGCCTCGCCAGATACGCAGTATTTT. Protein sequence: CASSPTTSGGASPDTQYF.

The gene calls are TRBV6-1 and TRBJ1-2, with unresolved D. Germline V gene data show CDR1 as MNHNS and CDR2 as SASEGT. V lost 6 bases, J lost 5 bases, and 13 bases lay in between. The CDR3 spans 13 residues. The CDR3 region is CASSAEPPYGYTF. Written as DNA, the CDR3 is TGTGCCAGCAGCGCGGAGCCCCCTTATGGCTACACCTTC.

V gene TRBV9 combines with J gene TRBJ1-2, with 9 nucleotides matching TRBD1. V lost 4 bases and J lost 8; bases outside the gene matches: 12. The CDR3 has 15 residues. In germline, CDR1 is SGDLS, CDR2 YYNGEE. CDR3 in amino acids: CASSFRRTGEQGYTF. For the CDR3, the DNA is TGTGCCAGCAGCTTTCGAAGGACAGGGGAGCAGGGCTACACCTTC.

The chain's CDR3 is CASSSGQNTGELFF. The CDR3 nucleotides read TGTGCCAGCAGCTCGGGACAGAACACCGGGGAGCTGTTTTTT. The V and J genes are TRBV7-2 and TRBJ2-2; tentative D call: TRBD1 (6 bases). The germline V gene has CDR1 SGHTA and CDR2 FQGNSA. V lost 4 bases and J 1 base, leaving 7 bases between the germline ends. The CDR3 is 14 residues long.

In DNA form, the CDR3 reads TGTGCCAGCAGTCCCGTGGGTGAACTCTACGAGCAGTACTTC. Protein sequence: CASSPVGELYEQYF. The chain couples TRBV7-6 to TRBJ2-7, with D hard to call. From germline, CDR1 is SGHVS and CDR2 FNYEAQ. Trimming took 6 bases from V and 3 from J, leaving 15 bases between them. The CDR3 has 14 residues.

This chain's CDR3 is CASSGTVDEQYF. The CDR3 DNA reads TGTGCCAGCAGCGGGACAGTAGACGAGCAGTACTTC. V and J are TRBV7-2 and TRBJ2-7; TRBD1 aligns across 7 bases. From germline, CDR1 is SGHTA and CDR2 FQGNSA. The length of the CDR3 is 12 residues. With V trimmed by 5 bases and J by 5 bases, 3 bases remained unmatched.

CDR3: CASSLEVAKNIQYF. CDR3 nucleotides: TGCGCCAGCAGCTTGGAAGTAGCCAAAAACATTCAGTACTTC. V gene TRBV5-1 combines with J gene TRBJ2-4; D uncertain. Trimming shortened V by 0 bases and J by 0 bases, and 4 bases separated the two germline ends. CDR1 SGHRS and CDR2 YFSETQ come from the germline V gene. The CDR3 consists of 14 residues.

The CDR3 region has the DNA TGTGCCAGCAGTGAAGCGCGCAGGGGAGGCGAGCAGTACTTC. This encodes CASSEARRGGEQYF. The chain employs TRBV2 and TRBJ2-7, with D possibly called TRBD1 or TRBD2 (6 bases each). This CDR3 has 14 residues. Deletions cut 0 bases from V and 6 bases from J, with 12 bases between. Germline V gene sequence: CDR1 SNHLY, CDR2 FYNNEI.

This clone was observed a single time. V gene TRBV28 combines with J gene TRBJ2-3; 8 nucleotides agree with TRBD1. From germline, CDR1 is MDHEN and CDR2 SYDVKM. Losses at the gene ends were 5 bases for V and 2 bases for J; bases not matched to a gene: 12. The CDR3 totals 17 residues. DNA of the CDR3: TGTGCCAGCAGTCCCCGGACAGGGACCGCTTTCACAGATACGCAGTATTTT. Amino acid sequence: CASSPRTGTAFTDTQYF. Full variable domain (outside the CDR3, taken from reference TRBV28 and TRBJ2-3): DVKVTQSSRYLVKRTGEKVFLECVQDMDHENMFWYRQDPGLGLRLIYFSYDVKMKEKGDIPEGYSVSREKKERFSLILESASTNQTSMYLCASSPRTGTAFTDTQYFGPGTRLTVL.

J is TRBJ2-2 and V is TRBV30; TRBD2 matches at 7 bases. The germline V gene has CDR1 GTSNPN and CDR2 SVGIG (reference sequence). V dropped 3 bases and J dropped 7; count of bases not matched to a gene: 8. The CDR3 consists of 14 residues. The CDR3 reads CAWRGGLEHGELFF. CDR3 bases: TGTGCCTGGAGGGGAGGACTAGAACACGGGGAGCTGTTTTTT.